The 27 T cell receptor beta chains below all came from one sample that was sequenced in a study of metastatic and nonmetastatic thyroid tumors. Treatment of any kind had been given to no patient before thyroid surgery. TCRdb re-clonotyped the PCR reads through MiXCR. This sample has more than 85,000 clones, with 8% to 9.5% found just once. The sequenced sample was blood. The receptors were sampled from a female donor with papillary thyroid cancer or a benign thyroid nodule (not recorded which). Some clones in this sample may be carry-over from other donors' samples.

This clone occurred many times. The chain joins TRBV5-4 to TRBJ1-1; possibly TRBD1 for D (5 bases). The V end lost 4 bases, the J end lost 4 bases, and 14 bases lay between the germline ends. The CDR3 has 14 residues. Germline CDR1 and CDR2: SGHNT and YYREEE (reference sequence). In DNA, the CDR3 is TGTGCCAGCAGCCAGGGTGCGGAAATCACTGAAGCTTTCTTT. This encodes CASSQGAEITEAFF.

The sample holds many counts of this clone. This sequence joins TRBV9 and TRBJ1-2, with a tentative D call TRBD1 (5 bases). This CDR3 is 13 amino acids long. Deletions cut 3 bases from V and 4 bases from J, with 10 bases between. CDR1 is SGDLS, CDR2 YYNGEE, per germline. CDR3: CASSETVAYGYTF. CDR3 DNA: TGTGCCAGCAGCGAGACAGTTGCCTATGGCTACACCTTC.

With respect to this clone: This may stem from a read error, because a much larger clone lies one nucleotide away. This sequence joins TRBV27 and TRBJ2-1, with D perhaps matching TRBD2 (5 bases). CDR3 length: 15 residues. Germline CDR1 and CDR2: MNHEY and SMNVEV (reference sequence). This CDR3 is CASSLSGRLYSEQFF. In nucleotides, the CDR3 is TGTGCCAGCAGTTTAAGTGGGAGACTCTACAGTGAGCAGTTCTTC.

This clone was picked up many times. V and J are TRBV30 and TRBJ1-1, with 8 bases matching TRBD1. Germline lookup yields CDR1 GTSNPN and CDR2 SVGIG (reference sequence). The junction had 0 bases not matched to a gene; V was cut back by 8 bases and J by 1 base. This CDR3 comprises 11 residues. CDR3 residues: CAGQGNTEAFF. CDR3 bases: TGTGCCGGACAGGGGAACACTGAAGCTTTCTTT.

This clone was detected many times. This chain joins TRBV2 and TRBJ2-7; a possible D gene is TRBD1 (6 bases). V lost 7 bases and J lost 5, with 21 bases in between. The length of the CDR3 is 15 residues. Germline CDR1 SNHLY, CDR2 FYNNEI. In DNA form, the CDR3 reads TGTGCCAGCAAACCCACAGGGATCTCTATCCACGAGCAGTACTTC. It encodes CASKPTGISIHEQYF.

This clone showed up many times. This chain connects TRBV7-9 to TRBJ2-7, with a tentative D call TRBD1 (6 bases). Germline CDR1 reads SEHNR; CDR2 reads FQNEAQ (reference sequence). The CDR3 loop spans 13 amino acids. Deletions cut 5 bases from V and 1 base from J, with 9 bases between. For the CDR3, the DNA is TGTGCCAGCAGCCCGACAGGATCCTACGAGCAGTACTTC. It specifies CASSPTGSYEQYF. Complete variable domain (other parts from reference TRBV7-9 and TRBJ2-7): DTGVSQNPRHKITKRGQNVTFRCDPISEHNRLYWYRQTLGQGPEFLTYFQNEAQLEKSRLLSDRFSAERPKGSFSTLEIQRTEQGDSAMYLCASSPTGSYEQYFGPGTRLTVT.

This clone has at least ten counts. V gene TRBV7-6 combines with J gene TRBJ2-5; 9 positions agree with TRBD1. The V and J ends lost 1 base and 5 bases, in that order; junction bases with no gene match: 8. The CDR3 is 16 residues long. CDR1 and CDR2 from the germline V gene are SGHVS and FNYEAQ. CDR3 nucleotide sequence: TGTGCCAGCAGCTTAGAGTGGGGACAGGGTATGGAGACCCAGTACTTC. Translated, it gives CASSLEWGQGMETQYF.

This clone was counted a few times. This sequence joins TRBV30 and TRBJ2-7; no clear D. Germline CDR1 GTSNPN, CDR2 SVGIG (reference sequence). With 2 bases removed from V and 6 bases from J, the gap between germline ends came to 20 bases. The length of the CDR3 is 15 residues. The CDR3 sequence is CAWSTTRDKVSEQYF. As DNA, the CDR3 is TGTGCCTGGAGTACCACCCGTGACAAGGTTTCCGAGCAGTACTTC.

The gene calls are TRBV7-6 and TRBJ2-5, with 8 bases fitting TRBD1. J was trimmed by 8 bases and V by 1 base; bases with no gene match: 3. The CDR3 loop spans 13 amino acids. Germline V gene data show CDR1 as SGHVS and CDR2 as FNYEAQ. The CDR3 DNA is TGTGCCAGCAGCTTAGAAGACAGGGGAACCCAGTACTTC. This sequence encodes CASSLEDRGTQYF.

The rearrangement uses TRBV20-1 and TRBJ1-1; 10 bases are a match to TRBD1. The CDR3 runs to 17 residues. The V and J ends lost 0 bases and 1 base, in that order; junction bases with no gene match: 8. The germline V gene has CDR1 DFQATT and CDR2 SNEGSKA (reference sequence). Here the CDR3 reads CSARDSGTGAQNTEAFF. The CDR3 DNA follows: TGCAGTGCTAGAGATTCCGGGACAGGGGCCCAGAACACTGAAGCTTTCTTT.

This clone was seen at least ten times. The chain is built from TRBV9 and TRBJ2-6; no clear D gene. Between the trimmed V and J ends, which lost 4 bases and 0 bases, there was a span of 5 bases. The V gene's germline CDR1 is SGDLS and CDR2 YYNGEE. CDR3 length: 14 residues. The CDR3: CASSKGSGANVLTF. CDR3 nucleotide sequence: TGTGCCAGCAGCAAGGGCTCTGGGGCCAACGTCCTGACTTTC.

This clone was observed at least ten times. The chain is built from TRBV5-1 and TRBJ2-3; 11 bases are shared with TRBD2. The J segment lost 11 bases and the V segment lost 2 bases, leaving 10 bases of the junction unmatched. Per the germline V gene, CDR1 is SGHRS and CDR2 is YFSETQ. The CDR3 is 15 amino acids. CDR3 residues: CASSFNSGGAGWQYF. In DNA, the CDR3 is TGCGCCAGCAGCTTCAATAGCGGGGGGGCCGGTTGGCAGTATTTT.

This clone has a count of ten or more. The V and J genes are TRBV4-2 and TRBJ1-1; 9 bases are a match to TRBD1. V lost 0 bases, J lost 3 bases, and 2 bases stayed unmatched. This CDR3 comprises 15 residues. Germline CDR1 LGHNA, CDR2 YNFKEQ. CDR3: CASSQDGQGHTEAFF. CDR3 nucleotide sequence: TGTGCCAGCAGCCAAGATGGACAGGGGCACACTGAAGCTTTCTTT.

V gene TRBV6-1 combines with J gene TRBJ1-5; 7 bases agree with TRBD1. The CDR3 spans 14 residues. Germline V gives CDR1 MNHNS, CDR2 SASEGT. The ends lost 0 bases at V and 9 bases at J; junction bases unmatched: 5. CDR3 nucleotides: TGTGCCAGCAGTGAAGCGACAGGGATTCGGCCCCAGCATTTT. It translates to CASSEATGIRPQHF.

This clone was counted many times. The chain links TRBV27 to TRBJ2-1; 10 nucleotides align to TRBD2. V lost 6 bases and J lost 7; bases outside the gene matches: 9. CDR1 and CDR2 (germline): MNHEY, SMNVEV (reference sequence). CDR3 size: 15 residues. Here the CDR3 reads CASSRWLAGENEQFF. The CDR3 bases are TGTGCCAGCAGCCGGTGGCTAGCGGGGGAGAATGAGCAGTTCTTC.

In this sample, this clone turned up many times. CDR3 DNA: TGTGCCAGCAGTGACTCGTTTAAGAGCTCCTACAATGAGCAGTTCTTC. Translation gives CASSDSFKSSYNEQFF. V is TRBV6-4 and J is TRBJ2-1; D is undetermined. The germline gives CDR1 MRHNA, CDR2 SNTAGT. The CDR3 totals 16 residues. Trimming removed 0 bases from V and 0 bases from J, with 9 bases in between.

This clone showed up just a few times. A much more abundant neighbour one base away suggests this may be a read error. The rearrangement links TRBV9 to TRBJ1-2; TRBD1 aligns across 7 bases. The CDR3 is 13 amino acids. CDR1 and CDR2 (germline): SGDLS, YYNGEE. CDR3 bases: TGTGCCAGCAGCGTTTCTCAGGGGGATGGCTGCACCTTC. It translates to CASSVSQGDGCTF.

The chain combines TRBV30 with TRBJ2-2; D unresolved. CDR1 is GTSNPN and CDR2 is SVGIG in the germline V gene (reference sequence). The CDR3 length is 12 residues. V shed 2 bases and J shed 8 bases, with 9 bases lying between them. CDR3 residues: CAWSTDWGELFF. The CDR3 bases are TGTGCCTGGAGTACCGACTGGGGGGAGCTGTTTTTT.

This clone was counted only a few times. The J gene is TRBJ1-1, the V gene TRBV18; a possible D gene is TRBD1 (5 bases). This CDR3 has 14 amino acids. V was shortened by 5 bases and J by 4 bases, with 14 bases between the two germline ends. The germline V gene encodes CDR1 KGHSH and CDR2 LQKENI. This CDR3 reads CASSFQGESTEAFF. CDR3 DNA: TGTGCCAGCTCATTCCAGGGCGAGAGCACTGAAGCTTTCTTT.

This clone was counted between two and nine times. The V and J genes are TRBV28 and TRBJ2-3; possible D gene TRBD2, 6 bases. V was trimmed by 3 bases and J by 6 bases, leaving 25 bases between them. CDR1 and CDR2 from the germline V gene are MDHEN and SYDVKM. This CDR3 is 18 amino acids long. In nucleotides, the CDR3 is TGTGCCAGCAGTTTGACCCCGCTTTTAGCGGCCCACGTGGATACGCAGTATTTT. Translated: CASSLTPLLAAHVDTQYF.

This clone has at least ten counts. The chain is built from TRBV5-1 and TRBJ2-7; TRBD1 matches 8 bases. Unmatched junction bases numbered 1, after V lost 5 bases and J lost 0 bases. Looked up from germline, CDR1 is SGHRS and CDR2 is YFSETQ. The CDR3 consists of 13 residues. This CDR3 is CASRQGGSYEQYF. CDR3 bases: TGCGCCAGCAGACAGGGGGGCTCCTACGAGCAGTACTTC.

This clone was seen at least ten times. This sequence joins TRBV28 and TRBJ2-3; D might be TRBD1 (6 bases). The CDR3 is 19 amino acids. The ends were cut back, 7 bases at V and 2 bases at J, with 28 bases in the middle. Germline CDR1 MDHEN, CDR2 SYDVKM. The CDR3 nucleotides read TGTGCCAGCACTCCGCCGGGTGCCGGCTATAGGGGGATCACAGATACGCAGTATTTT. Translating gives CASTPPGAGYRGITDTQYF. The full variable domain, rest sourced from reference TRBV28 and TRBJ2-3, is DVKVTQSSRYLVKRTGEKVFLECVQDMDHENMFWYRQDPGLGLRLIYFSYDVKMKEKGDIPEGYSVSREKKERFSLILESASTNQTSMYLCASTPPGAGYRGITDTQYFGPGTRLTVL.

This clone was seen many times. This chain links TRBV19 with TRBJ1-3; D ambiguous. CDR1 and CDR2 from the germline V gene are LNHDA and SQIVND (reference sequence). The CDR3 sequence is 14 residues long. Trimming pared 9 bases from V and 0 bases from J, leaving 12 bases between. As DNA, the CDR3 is TGTGCCAGCAGACAAGACTACTCTGGAAACACCATATATTTT. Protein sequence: CASRQDYSGNTIYF.

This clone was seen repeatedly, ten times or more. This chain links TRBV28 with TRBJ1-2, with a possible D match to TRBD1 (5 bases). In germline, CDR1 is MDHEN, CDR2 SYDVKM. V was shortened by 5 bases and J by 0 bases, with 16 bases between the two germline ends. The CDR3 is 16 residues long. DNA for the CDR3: TGTGCCAGCAGTAATGGAGCAGGGAAGGCTAACTATGGCTACACCTTC. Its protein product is CASSNGAGKANYGYTF.

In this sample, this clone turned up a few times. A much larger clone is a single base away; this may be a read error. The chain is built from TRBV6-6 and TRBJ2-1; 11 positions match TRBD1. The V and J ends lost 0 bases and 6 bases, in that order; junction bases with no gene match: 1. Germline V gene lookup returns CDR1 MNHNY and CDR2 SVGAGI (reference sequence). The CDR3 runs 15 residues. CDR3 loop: CASSYSGTGGNEQFF. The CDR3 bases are TGTGCCAGCAGTTACTCCGGGACAGGGGGCAATGAGCAGTTCTTC.

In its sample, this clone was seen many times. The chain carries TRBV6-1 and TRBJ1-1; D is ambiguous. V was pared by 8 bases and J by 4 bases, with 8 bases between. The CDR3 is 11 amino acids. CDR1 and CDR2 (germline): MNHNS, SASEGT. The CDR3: CASRVGTEAFF. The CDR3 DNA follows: TGTGCCAGCCGGGTGGGCACTGAAGCTTTCTTT.

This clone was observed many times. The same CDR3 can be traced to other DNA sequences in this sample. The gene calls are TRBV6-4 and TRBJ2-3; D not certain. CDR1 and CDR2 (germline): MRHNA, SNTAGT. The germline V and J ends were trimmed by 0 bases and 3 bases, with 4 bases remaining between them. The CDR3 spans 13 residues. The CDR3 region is CASSDSDTDTQYF. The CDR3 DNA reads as TGTGCCAGCAGTGACTCTGATACAGATACGCAGTATTTT.